This T cell receptor (beta chain) comes out of a study of blood T cells in healthy people across ages (dated by TCRdb to the mid-2010s). With regard to the full study: In model experiments, roughly one uniquely barcoded TCR beta cDNA molecule per two T cells was captured by template switching. The study measured age-related changes in TCR beta repertoire diversity using deep sequencing normalized with unique cDNA molecular identifiers. Donors were grouped into four age groups: young (average approximately 15 years), middle-aged (roughly 37), aged (about 59) and long-lived (just over 80). To avoid experimental bias, donors of different ages were distributed randomly across sequencing lanes. The study analyzed two additional independent replicas of 1 million unique cDNA reads from the same blood draw for two donors, one aged 18 to 30 and one aged 80 or older. The investigation overall reported the following: Observed TCR beta diversity per million T cells fell roughly linearly with age, and a significant reduction was already apparent by age around 39. Because the CMV infection status of the donors was unknown, age-related changes in expanded clonotypes may potentially have been confounded. Observed TCR beta diversity correlated strongly with the percentage of naive T cells measured by flow cytometry. Since profiling was done on bulk unsorted PBMCs, naive and antigen-experienced compartments could not be conclusively compared. Compared with the aged group, more naive CD4+ T cells, fewer expanded clones and increased TCR diversity were shown by the long-lived group, suggesting age selection. Total diversity estimates from one million sequenced T cells were considered lower bounds and underestimates.

The approximately 39 donors, aged 6 to 90 years, were systemically healthy Caucasian individuals from Russia. Ten milliliters of peripheral blood were drawn from each donor into EDTA-treated Vacutainer tubes. Ficoll-Paque density-gradient centrifugation was used to isolate PBMCs, with at least 6 million obtained per sample. Trizol reagent was used to extract total RNA from the PBMCs, yielding at least 6 micrograms per sample. The percentages of naive CD45RAhigh/CD27high T cells were determined by flow cytometry on a PBMC aliquot from every donor. V is pruned by 11 bases and J by 1 base, leaving 8 bases of the junction without a gene match. The germline V gene (reference sequence) specifies SEHNR as CDR1 and FQNEAQ as CDR2. The CDR3 runs 13 amino acids, cysteine and phenylalanine included. The kept DNA is CDR3 alone, 39 bases in frame from the first base. This clonotype has just a few counts. The antigen it recognizes is unknown. No base quality values were provided; no much bigger clone lies one nucleotide off.

The library was obtained by 5' RACE. Reads for this sample came from an Illumina HiSeq 2500. A second PCR of 7 to 11 cycles was performed with a sample-barcoded 5' primer and a J-beta primer mix. A template-switch 5' adaptor carrying 12 random nucleotides introduced a unique molecular identifier onto each TCR beta cDNA molecule. Each sample yielded at least 3 million CDR3-containing paired-end reads. The Mint cDNA synthesis kit, primed by a TRBC-specific oligonucleotide, was used to synthesize first-strand cDNA from all RNA. Following uracil-DNA glycosylase treatment, all cDNA underwent a first 18-cycle PCR with the universal primers M1SS and BC2_uni_R. From the authors' description of their analysis: Each sample was normalized by randomly selecting 1 million high-quality reads, each carrying a distinct molecular identifier. Instead of being binned into consensus sequences, reads that shared molecular identifiers were thrown out. MiTCR, set to a Q25 quality threshold and the strictest error-elimination algorithm, was used for CDR3 identification, clonotype clustering and error correction. Lower-bound total TCR beta diversity was estimated with a nonparametric unseen species model using Euler transformation. TCRdb handled the public reads itself, with Q25 trimming in fastp and clone calling in MiXCR, and kept productive beta chains. Every entry covers one CDR3 protein and lists the most common genes and DNA from its rows. The V and J calls were not made by the authors but by TCRdb's processing. The sample data list 1.5 million to 2 million distinct CDR3 sequences, and roughly 30% of these were observed just once. Clones ranked in the top ten supply 11% of the sample.

Sequencing was carried out using blood. The rearrangement joined TRBV7-9 to TRBJ2-7; 7 middle bases align to TRBD1. The origin of this receptor is a woman younger than 45 in good health. The DNA reads as follows: TGTGCCTTACAGGACAGGTGGTCCTACGAGCAGTACTTC. Its coded protein is CALQDRWSYEQYF.